Only one count was recorded for the clone carrying this T cell receptor beta chain. Its antigen is currently unknown. Sampled while nominally healthy, donors likely had unrecorded immune exposures. J lost 4 bases, V lost 8 bases, and 2 bases had no gene match. The CDR3 sequence is 12 residues long. Germline V CDR1 and CDR2: LNHDA, SQIVND (reference sequence). The sample belongs to a study of cytomegalovirus exposure and HLA in healthy donors. Findings of the study overall: In a later analysis, TCR beta V- and J-gene trimming was associated with a missense DCLRE1C variant.

PCR involved 60 Vbeta and 13 Jbeta primers. Repertoires were generated with immunoSEQ multiplex PCR, while TCRdb's copy carries only in-frame clones and drops some. The data show about 110,000 clones, around 75% seen once. The material sequenced was PBMCs. The clonotype was recovered from a female donor in good health and CMV-seronegative. The chain uses TRBV19 and TRBJ1-5; 7 nucleotides line up with TRBD1. The CDR3 bases are TGTGCCAGTCAACAGGGGAATCAGCCCCAGCATTTT. Its protein is CASQQGNQPQHF.